Reported below is one T cell receptor (beta chain). These data come from a study of blood T cell repertoires in COVID-19. Across the whole study: Sample material is recorded as cDNA or gDNA derived from T cells, B-cell-depleted T cells, or PBMCs.

Authors' processing steps: Estimates of nucleated cell counts were drawn from the amplification of reference gene primers. Some clones are missing from TCRdb's copy, which holds only in-frame ones; the method was immunoSEQ multiplex PCR. V and J calls and clone size are given by that table; D and trimming were obtained from the DNA. Of roughly 200,000 clones detected, about 85% appear once; the ten largest clones hold almost 5%. Sequencing was performed on peripheral blood. The clonotype was recovered from a woman aged 80 or older with acute or convalescent COVID-19.

CDR3 sequence reads: CASSLDRAGELFF. As DNA, the CDR3 is TGCGCCAGCAGCTTGGACAGGGCCGGGGAGCTGTTTTTT. This rearrangement joins TRBV5-1 to TRBJ2-2; possible D gene TRBD1, 6 bases. CDR3 length equals 13 residues. Germline assignment: CDR1 SGHRS and CDR2 YFSETQ. V shed 0 bases and J shed 6 bases, with 6 bases lying between them.